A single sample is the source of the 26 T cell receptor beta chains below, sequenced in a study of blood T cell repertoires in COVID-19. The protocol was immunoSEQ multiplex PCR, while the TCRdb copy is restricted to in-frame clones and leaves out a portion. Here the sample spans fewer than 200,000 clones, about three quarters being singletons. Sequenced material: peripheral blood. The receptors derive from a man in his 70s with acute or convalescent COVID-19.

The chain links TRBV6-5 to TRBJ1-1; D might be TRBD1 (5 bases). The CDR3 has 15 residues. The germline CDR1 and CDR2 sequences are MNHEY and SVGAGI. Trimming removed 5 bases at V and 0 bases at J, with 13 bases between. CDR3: CASSQTRVMNTEAFF. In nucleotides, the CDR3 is TGTGCCAGCAGTCAAACCAGGGTTATGAACACTGAAGCTTTCTTT.

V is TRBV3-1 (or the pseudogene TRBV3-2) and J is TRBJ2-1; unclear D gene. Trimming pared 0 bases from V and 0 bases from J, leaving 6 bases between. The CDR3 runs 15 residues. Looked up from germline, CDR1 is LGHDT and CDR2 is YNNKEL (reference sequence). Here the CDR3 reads CASSQELGSYNEQFF. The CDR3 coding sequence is TGTGCCAGCAGCCAAGAACTTGGCTCCTACAATGAGCAGTTCTTC.

In DNA, the CDR3 is TGCGCCAGCAGCCCCGAGGGGACAGGGAGAACTGAAGCTTTCTTT. Its protein is CASSPEGTGRTEAFF. The chain uses TRBV5-1 and TRBJ1-1; 9 bases match TRBD1. V dropped 4 bases and J dropped 5; count of bases not matched to a gene: 9. Per germline, CDR1 SGHRS and CDR2 YFSETQ. The length of the CDR3 is 15 residues.

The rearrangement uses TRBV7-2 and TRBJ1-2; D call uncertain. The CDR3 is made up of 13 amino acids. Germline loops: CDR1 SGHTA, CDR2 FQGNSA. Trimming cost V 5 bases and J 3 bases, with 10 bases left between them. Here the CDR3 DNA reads TGTGCCAGCAGCCCGCCGAGCTACTATGGCTACACCTTC. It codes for CASSPPSYYGYTF.

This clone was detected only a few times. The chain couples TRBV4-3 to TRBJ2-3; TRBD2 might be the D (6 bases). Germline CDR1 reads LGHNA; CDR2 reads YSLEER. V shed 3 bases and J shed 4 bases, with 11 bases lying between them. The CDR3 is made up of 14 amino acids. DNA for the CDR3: TGCGCCAGCAGCCAGGGGGGAGGCGCAGATACGCAGTATTTT. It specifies CASSQGGGADTQYF.

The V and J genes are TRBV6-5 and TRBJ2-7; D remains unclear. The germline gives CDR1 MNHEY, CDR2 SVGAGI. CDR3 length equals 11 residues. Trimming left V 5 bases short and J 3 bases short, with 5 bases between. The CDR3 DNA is TGTGCCAGCAGTCTAAACTACGAGCAGTACTTC. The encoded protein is CASSLNYEQYF.

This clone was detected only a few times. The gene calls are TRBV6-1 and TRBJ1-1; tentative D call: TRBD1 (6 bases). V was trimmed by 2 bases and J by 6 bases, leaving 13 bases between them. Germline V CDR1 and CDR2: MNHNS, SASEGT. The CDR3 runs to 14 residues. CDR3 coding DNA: TGTGCCAGCAGTGAAACAGGGCTAAGGCCTGAAGCTTTCTTT. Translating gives CASSETGLRPEAFF.

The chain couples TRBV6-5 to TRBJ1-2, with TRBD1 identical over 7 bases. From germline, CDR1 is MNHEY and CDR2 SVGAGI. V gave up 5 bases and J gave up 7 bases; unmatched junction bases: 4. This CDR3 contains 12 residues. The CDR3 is CASSMQGGGYTF. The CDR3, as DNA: TGTGCCAGCAGTATGCAGGGGGGTGGCTACACCTTC.

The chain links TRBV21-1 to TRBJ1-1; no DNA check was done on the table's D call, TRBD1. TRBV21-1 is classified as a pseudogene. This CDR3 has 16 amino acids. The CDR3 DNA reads TGTGCCAGCAGCTCCCTCACCACAGGGAAGAACACTGAAGCTTTCTTT. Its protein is CASSSLTTGKNTEAFF.

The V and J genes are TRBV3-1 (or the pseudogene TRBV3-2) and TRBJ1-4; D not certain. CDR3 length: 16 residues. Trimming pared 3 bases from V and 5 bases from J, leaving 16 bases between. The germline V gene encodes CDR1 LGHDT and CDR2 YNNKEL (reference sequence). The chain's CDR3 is CASSHGETDTNEKLFF. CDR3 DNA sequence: TGTGCCAGCAGCCATGGGGAGACGGATACGAATGAAAAACTGTTTTTT.

The CDR3 loop is CASSLGTENEKLFF. Written as DNA, the CDR3 is TGTGCCAGCAGCTTAGGGACAGAGAATGAAAAACTGTTTTTT. The chain is built from TRBV7-2 and TRBJ1-4, with a tentative D call TRBD1 (6 bases). The V end lost 1 base, the J end lost 5 bases, and 8 bases lay between the germline ends. The CDR3 length is 14 residues. Germline lookup yields CDR1 SGHTA and CDR2 FQGNSA.

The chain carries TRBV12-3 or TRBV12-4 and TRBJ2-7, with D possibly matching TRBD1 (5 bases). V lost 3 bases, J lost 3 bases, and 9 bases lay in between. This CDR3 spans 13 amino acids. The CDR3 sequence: CASSFGQGYEQYF. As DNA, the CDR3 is TGTGCCAGCAGTTTTGGTCAGGGCTACGAGCAGTACTTC.

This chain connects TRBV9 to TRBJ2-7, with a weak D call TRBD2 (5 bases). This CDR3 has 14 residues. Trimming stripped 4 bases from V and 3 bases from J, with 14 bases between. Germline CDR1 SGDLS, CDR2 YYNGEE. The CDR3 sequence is CASSPKGGSYEQYF. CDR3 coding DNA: TGTGCCAGCAGCCCCAAGGGTGGGAGCTACGAGCAGTACTTC.

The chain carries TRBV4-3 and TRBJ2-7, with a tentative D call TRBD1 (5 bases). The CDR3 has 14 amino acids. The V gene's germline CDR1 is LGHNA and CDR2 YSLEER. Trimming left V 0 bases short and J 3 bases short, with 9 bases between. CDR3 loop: CASSQEQDYYEQYF. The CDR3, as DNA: TGCGCCAGCAGCCAAGAACAGGATTACTACGAGCAGTACTTC.

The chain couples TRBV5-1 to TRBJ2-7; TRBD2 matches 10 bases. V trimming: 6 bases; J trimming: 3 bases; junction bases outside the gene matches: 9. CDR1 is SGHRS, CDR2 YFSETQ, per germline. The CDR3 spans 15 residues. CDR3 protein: CASNAAGGPNYEQYF. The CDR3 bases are TGCGCCAGCAACGCAGCGGGAGGGCCTAACTACGAGCAGTACTTC.

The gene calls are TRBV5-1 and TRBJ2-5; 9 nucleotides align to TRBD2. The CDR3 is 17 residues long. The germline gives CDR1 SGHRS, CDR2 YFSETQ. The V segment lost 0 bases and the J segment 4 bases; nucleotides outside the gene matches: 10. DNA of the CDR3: TGCGCCAGCAGCTTGGGTGCGGGGGGGCCTTTACGAGAGACCCAGTACTTC. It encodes CASSLGAGGPLRETQYF.

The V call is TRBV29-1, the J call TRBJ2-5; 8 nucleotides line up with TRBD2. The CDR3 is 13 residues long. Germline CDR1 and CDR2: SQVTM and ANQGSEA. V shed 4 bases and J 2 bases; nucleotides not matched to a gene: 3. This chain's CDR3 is CSVVRGVQETQYF. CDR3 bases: TGCAGCGTTGTGCGGGGGGTTCAAGAGACCCAGTACTTC.

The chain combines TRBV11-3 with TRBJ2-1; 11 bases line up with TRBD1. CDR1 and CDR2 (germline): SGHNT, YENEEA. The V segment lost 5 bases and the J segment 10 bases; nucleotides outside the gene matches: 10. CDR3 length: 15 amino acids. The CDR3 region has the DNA TGTGCCAGCAGCCCGGGACAGGGGGGTCTCCGGGAGCAGTTCTTC. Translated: CASSPGQGGLREQFF.

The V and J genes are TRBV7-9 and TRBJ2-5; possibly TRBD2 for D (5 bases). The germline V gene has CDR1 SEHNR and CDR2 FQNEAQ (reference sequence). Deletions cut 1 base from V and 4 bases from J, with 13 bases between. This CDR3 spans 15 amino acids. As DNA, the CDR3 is TGTGCCAGCAGCTTAGGGGCAGCGGCCTCAGAGACCCAGTACTTC. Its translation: CASSLGAAASETQYF.

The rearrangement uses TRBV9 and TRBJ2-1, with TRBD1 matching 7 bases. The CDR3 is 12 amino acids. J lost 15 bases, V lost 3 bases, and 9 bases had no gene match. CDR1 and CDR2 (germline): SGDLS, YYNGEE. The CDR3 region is CASSGDSRSLFF. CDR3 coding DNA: TGTGCCAGCAGCGGGGACAGCCGCTCCTTGTTCTTC.

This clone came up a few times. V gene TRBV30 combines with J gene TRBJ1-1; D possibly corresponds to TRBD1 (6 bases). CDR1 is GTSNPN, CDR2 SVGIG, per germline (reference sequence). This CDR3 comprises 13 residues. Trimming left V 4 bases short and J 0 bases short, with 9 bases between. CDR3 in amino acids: CAWTTGLNTEAFF. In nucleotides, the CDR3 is TGTGCCTGGACCACAGGGTTGAACACTGAAGCTTTCTTT.

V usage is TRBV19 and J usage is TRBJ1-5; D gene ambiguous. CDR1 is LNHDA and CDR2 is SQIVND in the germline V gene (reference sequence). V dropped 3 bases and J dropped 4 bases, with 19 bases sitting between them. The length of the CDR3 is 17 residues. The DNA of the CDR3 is TGTGCCAGTAGTATCCGCCCTCTGGAGTCGGCAAATCAGCCCCAGCATTTT. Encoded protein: CASSIRPLESANQPQHF.

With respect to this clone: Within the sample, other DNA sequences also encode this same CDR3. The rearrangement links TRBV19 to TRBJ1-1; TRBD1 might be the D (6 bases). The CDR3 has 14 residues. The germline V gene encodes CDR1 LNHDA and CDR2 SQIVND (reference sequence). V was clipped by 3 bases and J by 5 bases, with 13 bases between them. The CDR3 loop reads CASSIGQGWTEAFF. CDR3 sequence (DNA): TGTGCCAGTAGTATCGGTCAGGGGTGGACTGAAGCTTTCTTT.

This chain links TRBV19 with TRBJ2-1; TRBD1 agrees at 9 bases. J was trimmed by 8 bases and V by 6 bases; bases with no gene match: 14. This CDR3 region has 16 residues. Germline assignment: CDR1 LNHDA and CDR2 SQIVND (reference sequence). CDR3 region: CASRGLGTGKAYEQFF. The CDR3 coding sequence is TGTGCCAGTAGAGGACTTGGGACAGGGAAAGCCTATGAGCAGTTCTTC.

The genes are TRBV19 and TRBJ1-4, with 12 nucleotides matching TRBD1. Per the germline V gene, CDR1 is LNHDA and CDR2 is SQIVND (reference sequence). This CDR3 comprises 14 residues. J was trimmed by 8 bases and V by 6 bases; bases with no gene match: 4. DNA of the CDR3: TGTGCCAGTAGGAGGGACAGGGGGCGAGAAAAACTGTTTTTT. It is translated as CASRRDRGREKLFF.

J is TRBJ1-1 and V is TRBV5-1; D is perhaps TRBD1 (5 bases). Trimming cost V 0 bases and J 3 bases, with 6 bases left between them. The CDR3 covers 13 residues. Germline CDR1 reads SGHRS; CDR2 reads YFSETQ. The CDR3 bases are TGCGCCAGCAGCTTGGTAGGGGACACTGAAGCTTTCTTT. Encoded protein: CASSLVGDTEAFF.